Listed below are T cell receptor beta chains from one sample, sequenced in a study of cytomegalovirus exposure and HLA in healthy donors. The method was immunoSEQ multiplex PCR; TCRdb's version includes in-frame clones alone and lacks a portion of them. Its table records around 34,000 clones. Material for sequencing was PBMCs. These TCRs come from a woman aged 40 to 50 in good health and CMV-seropositive. CDR3s include the opening cysteine and the closing phenylalanine or tryptophan. Each record gives: J gene, D gene, CDR3 length, V gene, CDR3 DNA, CDR3 protein. D genes are given only for firm matches.

J gene: TRBJ2-3
D gene: NA
CDR3 length: 14
V gene: TRBV11-1
CDR3 DNA: TGTGCCAGCAGCTTCGACGGGTTTACAGATACGCAGTATTTT
CDR3 protein: CASSFDGFTDTQYF

J gene: TRBJ2-1
D gene: NA
CDR3 length: 14
V gene: TRBV2
CDR3 DNA: TGTGCCAGCACCCCCGGGACTTCCTACAATGAGCAGTTCTTC
CDR3 protein: CASTPGTSYNEQFF

J gene: TRBJ2-7
D gene: TRBD1
CDR3 length: 15
V gene: TRBV5-4
CDR3 DNA: TGTGCCAGCAGCAAGGTGGGACAGGGGCCCTACGAGCAGTACTTC
CDR3 protein: CASSKVGQGPYEQYF

J gene: TRBJ2-1
D gene: TRBD2
CDR3 length: 16
V gene: TRBV9
CDR3 DNA: TGTGCCAGCACCCCGACGGGCGGGAGACCCTACAATGAGCAGTTCTTC
CDR3 protein: CASTPTGGRPYNEQFF

J gene: TRBJ1-2
D gene: NA
CDR3 length: 13
V gene: TRBV7-9
CDR3 DNA: TGTGCCAGCAGCTTTTCCACTAACTATGGCTACACCTTC
CDR3 protein: CASSFSTNYGYTF

J gene: TRBJ2-5
D gene: TRBD1
CDR3 length: 15
V gene: TRBV7-2
CDR3 DNA: TGTGCCAGCAGCTTTTACCAGGGGGCTCAAGAGACCCAGTACTTC
CDR3 protein: CASSFYQGAQETQYF

J gene: TRBJ1-4
D gene: NA
CDR3 length: 15
V gene: TRBV30
CDR3 DNA: TGTGCCTGGAGTTCAGAACAGAGCTTATATGAAAAACTGTTTTTT
CDR3 protein: CAWSSEQSLYEKLFF

J gene: TRBJ2-1
D gene: TRBD2
CDR3 length: 16
V gene: TRBV7-3
CDR3 DNA: TGTGCCAGCAGCTTCTCGAGCGGGGGGACCTACAATGAGCAGTTCTTC
CDR3 protein: CASSFSSGGTYNEQFF

J gene: TRBJ2-5
D gene: TRBD2
CDR3 length: 13
V gene: TRBV6-5
CDR3 DNA: TGTGCCAGCCGGGGTAGCGGGATTGAGACCCAGTACTTC
CDR3 protein: CASRGSGIETQYF

J gene: TRBJ2-3
D gene: TRBD2
CDR3 length: 14
V gene: TRBV11-3
CDR3 DNA: TGTGCCAGCAGCTCGGGACTAGCGTCGGGTACGCAGTATTTT
CDR3 protein: CASSSGLASGTQYF

J gene: TRBJ1-4
D gene: NA
CDR3 length: 12
V gene: TRBV4-2
CDR3 DNA: TGTGCCAGCAGCCGGCTTAGCGAAAAACTGTTTTTT
CDR3 protein: CASSRLSEKLFF

J gene: TRBJ1-5
D gene: NA
CDR3 length: 14
V gene: TRBV27
CDR3 DNA: TGTGCCAGTAGCCGGGGATCTACCAATCAGCCCCAGCATTTT
CDR3 protein: CASSRGSTNQPQHF

J gene: TRBJ2-3
D gene: NA
CDR3 length: 15
V gene: TRBV5-6
CDR3 DNA: TGTGCCAGCAGCCCTAACGGGGGAAACACAGATACGCAGTATTTT
CDR3 protein: CASSPNGGNTDTQYF

J gene: TRBJ2-1
D gene: NA
CDR3 length: 14
V gene: TRBV4-3
CDR3 DNA: TGCGCCAGCAGCCAAGACCAGTTCGACAATGAGCAGTTCTTC
CDR3 protein: CASSQDQFDNEQFF

J gene: TRBJ2-3
D gene: TRBD1
CDR3 length: 15
V gene: TRBV7-9
CDR3 DNA: TGTGCCAGCAGCTCTACAGGGGGTCGCACAGATACGCAGTATTTT
CDR3 protein: CASSSTGGRTDTQYF

J gene: TRBJ2-1
D gene: TRBD1
CDR3 length: 13
V gene: TRBV29-1
CDR3 DNA: TGCAGCGTTCACAGGGGCTCCTACAATGAGCAGTTCTTC
CDR3 protein: CSVHRGSYNEQFF

J gene: TRBJ2-1
D gene: NA
CDR3 length: 18
V gene: TRBV6-1
CDR3 DNA: TGTGCCAGCAGTGAAGCGGAAGGGGGAATGGAATACTACAATGAGCAGTTCTTC
CDR3 protein: CASSEAEGGMEYYNEQFF